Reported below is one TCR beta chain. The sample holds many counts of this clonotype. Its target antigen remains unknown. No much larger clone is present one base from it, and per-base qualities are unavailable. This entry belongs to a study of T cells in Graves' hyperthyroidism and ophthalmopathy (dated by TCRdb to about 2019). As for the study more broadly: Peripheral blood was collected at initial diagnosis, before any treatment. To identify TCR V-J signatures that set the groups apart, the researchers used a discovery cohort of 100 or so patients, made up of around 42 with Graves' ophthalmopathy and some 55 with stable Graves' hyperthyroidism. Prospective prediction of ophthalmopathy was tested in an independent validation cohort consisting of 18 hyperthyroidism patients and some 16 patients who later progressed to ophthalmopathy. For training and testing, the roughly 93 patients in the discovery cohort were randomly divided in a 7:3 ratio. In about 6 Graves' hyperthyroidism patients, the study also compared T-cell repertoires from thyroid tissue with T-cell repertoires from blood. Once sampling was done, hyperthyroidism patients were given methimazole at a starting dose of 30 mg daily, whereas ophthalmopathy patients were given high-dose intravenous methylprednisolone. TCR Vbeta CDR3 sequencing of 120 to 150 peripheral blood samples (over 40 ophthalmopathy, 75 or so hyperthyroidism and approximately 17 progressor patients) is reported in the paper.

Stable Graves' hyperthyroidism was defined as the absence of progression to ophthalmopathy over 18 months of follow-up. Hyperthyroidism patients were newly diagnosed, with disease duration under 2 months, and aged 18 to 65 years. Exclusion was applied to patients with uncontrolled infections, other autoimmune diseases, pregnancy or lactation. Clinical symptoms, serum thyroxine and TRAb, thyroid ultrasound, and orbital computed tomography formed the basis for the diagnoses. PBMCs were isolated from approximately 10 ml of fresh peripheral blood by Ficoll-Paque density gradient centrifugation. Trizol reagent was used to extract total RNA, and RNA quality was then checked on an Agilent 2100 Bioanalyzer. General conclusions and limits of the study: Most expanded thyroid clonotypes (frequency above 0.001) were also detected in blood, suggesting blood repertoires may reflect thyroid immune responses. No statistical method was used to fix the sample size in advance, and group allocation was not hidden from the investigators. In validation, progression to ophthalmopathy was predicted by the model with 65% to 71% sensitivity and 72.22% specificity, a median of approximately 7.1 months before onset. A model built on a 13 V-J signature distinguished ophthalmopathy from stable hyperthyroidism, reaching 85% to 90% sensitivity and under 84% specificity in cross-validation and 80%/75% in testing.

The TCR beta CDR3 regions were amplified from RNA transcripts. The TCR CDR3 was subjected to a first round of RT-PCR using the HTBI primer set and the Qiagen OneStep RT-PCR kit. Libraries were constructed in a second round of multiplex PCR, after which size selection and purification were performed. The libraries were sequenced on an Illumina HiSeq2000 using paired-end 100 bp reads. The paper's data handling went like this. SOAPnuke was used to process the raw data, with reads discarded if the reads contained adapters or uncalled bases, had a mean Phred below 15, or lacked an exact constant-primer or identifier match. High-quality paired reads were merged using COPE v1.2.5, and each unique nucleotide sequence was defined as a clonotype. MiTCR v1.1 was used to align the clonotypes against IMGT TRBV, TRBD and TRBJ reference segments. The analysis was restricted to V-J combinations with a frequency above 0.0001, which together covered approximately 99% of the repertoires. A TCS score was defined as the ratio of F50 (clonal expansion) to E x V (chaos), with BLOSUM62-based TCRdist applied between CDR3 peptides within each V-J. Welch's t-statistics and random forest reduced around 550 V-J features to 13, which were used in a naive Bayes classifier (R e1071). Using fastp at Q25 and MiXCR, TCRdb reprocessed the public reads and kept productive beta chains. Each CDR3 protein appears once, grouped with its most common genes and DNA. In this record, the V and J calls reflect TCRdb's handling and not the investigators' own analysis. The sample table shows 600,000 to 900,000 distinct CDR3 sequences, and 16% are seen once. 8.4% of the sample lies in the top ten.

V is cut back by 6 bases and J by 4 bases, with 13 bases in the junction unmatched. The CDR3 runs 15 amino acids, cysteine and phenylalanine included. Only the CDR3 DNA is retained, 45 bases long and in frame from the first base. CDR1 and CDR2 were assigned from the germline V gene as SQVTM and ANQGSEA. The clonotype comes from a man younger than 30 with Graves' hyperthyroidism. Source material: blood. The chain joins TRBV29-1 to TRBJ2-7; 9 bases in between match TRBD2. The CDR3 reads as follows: CSVSSGTGGFYEQYF. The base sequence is TGCAGCGTCTCTAGCGGGACGGGGGGCTTTTACGAGCAGTACTTC.